The 13 T cell receptor beta chains below come from one sample, sequenced in a study of T cells expressing NK-cell markers. From the 5' RACE reads, TCRdb lists one entry per CDR3 protein and no DNA. The sample's table shows roughly 5,000 distinct CDR3 sequences. Sequencing input: blood T cells: a sorted CD56 or NKG2C T cell subset, CD4+ or CD8+ T cells, or bulk PBMC T cells (not recorded which). These receptors originate from a man between 18 and 29 years old in good health.

The CDR3 sequence is CATQGGGFNQPQHF. The chain couples TRBV19 to TRBJ1-5; the D call of TRBD1 rests on TCRdb alone, since no DNA is present to check it. Germline V gene lookup returns CDR1 LNHDA and CDR2 SQIVND (reference sequence). This CDR3 region has 14 residues.

The V and J genes are TRBV2 and TRBJ2-5; the D call of TRBD1 rests on TCRdb alone, since no DNA is present to check it. Germline-derived CDR1 and CDR2 are SNHLY and FYNNEI. The CDR3 has 17 amino acids. The CDR3 sequence: CASSLARPRGAQETQYF.

This chain joins TRBV6-2 or TRBV6-3 and TRBJ2-1; TCRdb calls TRBD2, which cannot be checked without DNA. CDR3 size: 15 residues. Germline V gene sequence: CDR1 MNHEY, CDR2 SVGEGT. CDR3: CASSYFSTSGDEQFF.

This chain connects TRBV6-4 to TRBJ2-1. This CDR3 contains 15 residues. CDR1 MRHNA and CDR2 SNTAGT come from the germline V gene. The CDR3 protein is CASSEARGAYNEQFF.

This chain connects TRBV19 to TRBJ2-4. The germline CDR1 and CDR2 sequences are LNHDA and SQIVND (reference sequence). CDR3 length: 13 residues. The CDR3 is CASSIDRVNIQYF.

The chain links TRBV4-1 to TRBJ2-1; no DNA is available, so the TRBD2 call from TCRdb remains unchecked. Germline V gene lookup returns CDR1 MGHRA and CDR2 YSYEKL. There are 17 residues in the CDR3. Here the CDR3 reads CASSPSPAAGVANEQFF.

The chain's CDR3 is CATSRDSWETGGTQPQHF. This rearrangement joins TRBV15 to TRBJ1-5; the D call from TCRdb, TRBD1, cannot be confirmed without DNA. The CDR3 loop spans 18 amino acids. Germline V gene lookup returns CDR1 LNHNV and CDR2 YYDKDF (reference sequence).

The chain's CDR3 is CASSTRGGRGRDTQYF. The chain combines TRBV7-8 with TRBJ2-3; TCRdb proposes TRBD1, but this gene call is untestable without DNA. The V gene's germline CDR1 is SGHVS and CDR2 FQNEAQ. This CDR3 has 16 amino acids.

V is TRBV12-3 or TRBV12-4 and J is TRBJ2-1; TCRdb lists TRBD2, though no DNA is available to test this call. The CDR3 is 14 amino acids. CDR3 region: CASSWAGTYNEQFF.

V usage is TRBV20-1 and J usage is TRBJ2-3; the D gene TCRdb calls, TRBD1, cannot be checked with no DNA. Germline V gene lookup returns CDR1 DFQATT and CDR2 SNEGSKA (reference sequence). CDR3 length: 12 amino acids. This CDR3 is CSALGTMDTQYF.

The chain combines TRBV5-8 with TRBJ2-1; TCRdb outputs TRBD2, but without DNA this stays unchecked. This CDR3 region has 17 residues. The germline CDR1 and CDR2 sequences are SGHTS and YDEGEE. The CDR3: CASRQDWGLAEYNEQFF.

The gene calls are TRBV5-1 and TRBJ1-2; TCRdb reports TRBD1, a call that lacks DNA to check it against. Germline loops: CDR1 SGHRS, CDR2 YFSETQ. This CDR3 has 15 amino acids. This CDR3 is CASSNEPGQNYGYTF.

This clonotype ranks as medium-sized (0.01 to 0.1%) in terms of frequency. V and J are TRBV20-1 and TRBJ1-2; the D call from TCRdb, TRBD1, cannot be confirmed without DNA. The CDR3 covers 11 residues. Germline CDR1 DFQATT, CDR2 SNEGSKA (reference sequence). The CDR3 sequence is CSARSGYGYTF.